These 2 T cell receptor beta chains share one sample of origin, sequenced in a study of T cells after posttransplantation cyclophosphamide. Cyclophosphamide on days +3 and +4 followed busulfan-fludarabine conditioning and a marrow graft. Sequenced by immunoSEQ multiplex PCR; TCRdb stores in-frame clones only, minus some. This sample shows several thousand clones and no singletons; 8% to 13% rests with the ten largest. The sample here was PBMCs, taken after allogeneic stem cell transplant with posttransplant cyclophosphamide. The receptors come from a female patient in her fifties who received an allogeneic stem cell transplant from a related donor, was CMV-positive, and had no GVHD. A subset of T cells may come from the graft donor.

Ten or more counts support this clone. The chain recombines TRBV19 with TRBJ2-1, with 7 bases fitting TRBD1. Trimming at V came to 3 bases and at J to 7 bases, leaving 3 bases not matched to a gene. Germline V gene data show CDR1 as LNHDA and CDR2 as SQIVND (reference sequence). The CDR3 has 13 amino acids. The CDR3 region has the DNA TGTGCCAGTAGTATGGGGACAGCTAATGAGCAGTTCTTC. As protein: CASSMGTANEQFF.

In this sample, this clone is medium-sized. This chain joins TRBV19 and TRBJ1-2, with TRBD1 matching 8 bases. V lost 6 bases to trimming and J lost 3 bases; unmatched junction nucleotides: 6. The CDR3 totals 14 residues. The germline CDR1 and CDR2 sequences are LNHDA and SQIVND (reference sequence). CDR3 protein: CASRDREEDYGYTF. DNA for the CDR3: TGTGCCAGTAGGGACAGGGAGGAGGACTATGGCTACACCTTC.